This T cell receptor beta chain was identified during a study of blood T cell repertoires in COVID-19. The germline V and J ends were trimmed by 0 bases and 2 bases, with 7 bases remaining between them. There are 13 residues in the CDR3. CDR1 GTSNPN and CDR2 SVGIG come from the germline V gene (reference sequence). TCRdb keeps only in-frame clones here, not all; method: immunoSEQ multiplex PCR. The repertoire holds roughly 190,000 clones, with less than 80% as singletons. The TCR originated in a woman aged 50 to 60 with acute or convalescent COVID-19. Sample: peripheral blood. The V gene is TRBV30, the J gene TRBJ1-2; D not certain. The CDR3 DNA follows: TGTGCCTGGAGTGTACAGCTCAACTATGGCTACACCTTC. Its translation is CAWSVQLNYGYTF.